These T cell receptor beta chains were read from a single sample in a study of T cell responses to AZD1222 COVID-19 vaccine. Sequencing used immunoSEQ multiplex PCR; TCRdb keeps in-frame clones, though not all of them. The sample holds 90,000 to 110,000 clones, nearly 90% seen once. The sequencing used peripheral blood, collected on day 0 of MenACWY control vaccination. These TCRs come from an adult in good health. CDR3s include the opening cysteine and the closing phenylalanine or tryptophan. Some rows have no size entry. The others give once, few or many, or a class for an expanded clone.

TRBJ1-1,TRBV30,15,-,CAWSGAGLLGAEAFF
TRBJ1-1,TRBV11-2,16,-,CASSLLVSGAGGEAFF
TRBJ1-2,TRBV7-2,13,-,CASSPLTEYGYTF
TRBJ1-6,TRBV4-3,16,-,CASSQDLRGWTSPLHF
TRBJ2-1,TRBV7-9,15,-,CASSSKAGGPYEQFF
TRBJ2-7,TRBV7-2,14,-,CASSLGGLPYEQYF
TRBJ2-2,TRBV11-2,14,-,CASSLAGSAGELFF
TRBJ1-1,TRBV12-3/TRBV12-4,13,-,CASRPRSGSEAFF
TRBJ1-5,TRBV3-1/TRBV3-2,15,-,CASSSRDRPNQPQHF
TRBJ1-3,TRBV6-1,15,few,CASSETGFSGNTIYF
TRBJ2-7,TRBV3-1/TRBV3-2,16,-,CASSRVPTGTSWEQYF
TRBJ2-6,TRBV5-1,15,-,CASSLLESGANVLTF
TRBJ2-2,TRBV4-2,15,-,CASSQLAGNTGELFF